The TCR beta chain under discussion was sequenced for a study of T-cell memory formation after mild COVID-19. TCRdb independently ran MiXCR on the 5' RACE reads; one entry per CDR3 protein. The sample records about 430,000 distinct CDR3 sequences, over 15% being singletons. This clonotype was detected a few times. Its antigen remains unidentified. Study-level results: CD4+ contracting clones were mainly CM and EM; CD8+ ones, EMRA. Clones contracting across day 15 to 85 had a balanced CD4/CD8 profile; later expanding clones leaned CD4+.

Material for sequencing was PBMCs or a T cell subset sorted from them (not recorded which). This TCR derives from a man between 18 and 35 years old who had mild COVID-19 (a few samples of this study predate the infection). Cell type and time point are not known.

CDR3 loop: CASSNPARPGNTIYF. The CDR3 DNA follows: TGTGCCAGCAGCAACCCCGCCAGGCCTGGAAACACCATATATTTT. The V gene is TRBV7-9, the J gene TRBJ1-3; D gene uncertain. V was shortened by 5 bases and J by 2 bases, with 13 bases between the two germline ends. The CDR3 totals 15 residues. The V gene's germline CDR1 is SEHNR and CDR2 FQNEAQ (reference sequence). The variable domain in full, completed from reference TRBV7-9 and TRBJ1-3, reads DTGVSQNPRHKITKRGQNVTFRCDPISEHNRLYWYRQTLGQGPEFLTYFQNEAQLEKSRLLSDRFSAERPKGSFSTLEIQRTEQGDSAMYLCASSNPARPGNTIYFGEGSWLTVV.